This TCR beta chain was captured by sequencing in a study of Ad26.COV2.S vaccination and SARS-CoV-2 variants. Trimming took 1 base from V and 7 from J, leaving 10 bases between them. The CDR3 has 13 amino acids. CDR1 is SEHNR, CDR2 FQNEAQ, per germline (reference sequence). The protocol was immunoSEQ multiplex PCR, while the TCRdb copy is restricted to in-frame clones and leaves out a portion. The table shows about 350,000 clones, with around 92% occurring only once. The V call is TRBV7-9, the J call TRBJ1-2, with D unresolved. The source of this sequence is a human donor who had recovered from COVID-19. The sequences come from peripheral blood, collected after recovery from COVID-19. CDR3 sequence (DNA): TGTGCCAGCAGCTTAGAGGCCCCGGGTGGCTACACCTTC. Amino acid sequence: CASSLEAPGGYTF. Complete variable domain (other parts from reference TRBV7-9 and TRBJ1-2): DTGVSQNPRHKITKRGQNVTFRCDPISEHNRLYWYRQTLGQGPEFLTYFQNEAQLEKSRLLSDRFSAERPKGSFSTLEIQRTEQGDSAMYLCASSLEAPGGYTFGSGTRLTVV.